This T cell receptor (beta chain) was found in a study of T cell repertoires in cytomegalovirus infection. Using its own MiXCR run on the reads, TCRdb lists one record per CDR3 protein. The table lists under 350,000 distinct CDR3 sequences, roughly 21% of them singletons. Germline-derived CDR1 and CDR2 are SGDLS and YYNGEE. The CDR3 is made up of 16 amino acids. V lost 0 bases, J lost 5 bases, and 4 bases stayed unmatched. As concerns this clonotype: What it binds is not known.

The sample here was cultured PBMCs, taken from culture after CMV antigen stimulation. This chain connects TRBV9 to TRBJ2-2, with 10 nucleotides matching TRBD2. This sequence was found in a human donor in good health (CMV status not recorded). Some clones in this sample may be carry-over from other donors' samples. The CDR3 protein is CASSVGLAGETGELFF. The CDR3, as DNA: TGTGCCAGCAGCGTAGGCCTAGCGGGAGAGACCGGGGAGCTGTTTTTT.